Reported below is one T cell receptor beta chain. Its antigen is not yet known. Qualities for individual bases were not recorded, and no much larger clone is one base off. This record belongs to a study of T cells after yellow fever vaccination (dated by TCRdb to between 2018 and 2021). For context, the study as a whole: Libraries from fractions with low cell numbers were prepared with the SMART-Seq v4 Ultra Low Input RNA kit. To follow T-cell clones before and after both primary and booster YFV17D yellow fever vaccination, bulk TCR alpha and beta repertoires underwent longitudinal sequencing. The cohort comprised two healthy male donors, one aged 18 to 30 and one aged 30 to 40 years. Blood was drawn at multiple timepoints before and after primary and secondary immunization, with bulk PBMC replicates and cell subsets isolated. Overall study results and their limits: A small share of clonotypes was detected in both CD4 and CD8 compartments, with the overlap likely arising from convergent recombination. After the booster, most of the clones that had expanded following primary vaccination were detected again (just under 97% of CD4 and around 87% of CD8), which suggests that memory was broadly maintained. Computational filtering was required because FACS-sorted repertoires could contain abundant contaminating clonotypes from the bulk population. Because only a couple of donors were included in the study, the extent to which the findings can be generalized is limited. The secondary T-cell response was weaker than the primary response but faster, peaking on day 5 instead of day 15.

The treatment or condition label on this specimen signifies: live attenuated yellow fever vaccine strain. Two biological replicates of bulk PBMCs were collected at each blood-draw timepoint. A standard Ficoll-Paque protocol was used to isolate PBMCs from peripheral blood. TriZol was used to extract RNA from bulk PBMCs, from CD4 and CD8 fractions, and from dextramer-positive and dextramer-negative fractions. TCR cDNA was synthesized by 5'RACE template switching, which introduced a universal primer site and unique molecular identifiers. Priming for cDNA synthesis came from both the TCR alpha and TCR beta constant segments. Library amplification used two PCR steps, and the second PCR step added sample barcodes and sequencing adapters. Libraries were sequenced on Illumina HiSeq 2500 (2x100 bp) or NovaSeq (2x150 bp). In the source study's methods: Reads were demultiplexed and collapsed into UMI consensus sequences with MIGEC, and V(D)J alignment was performed with MiXCR. Using edgeR on replicate PBMC samples, clonotypes were called vaccine-responding if FDR was below 0.01 and the log2 fold change was above 5 up to day 15. Each bulk clonotype was labeled CD4 or CD8 based on which sequenced repertoire, CD4 or CD8, contained the clonotype at higher abundance. Through fastp at Q25 and MiXCR, TCRdb rebuilt clones from the public reads, retaining in-frame beta chains. Each CDR3 protein appears once, grouped with its most common genes and DNA. The authors' filters were not applied to this entry. Within this sample are 300,000 to 400,000 distinct CDR3 sequences, with roughly 8.7% of them counted one time only. Of the sample, over 15% falls within the top ten clones.

The cysteine opens and the phenylalanine closes a CDR3 of 16 amino acids. Just the 48-base CDR3 DNA is kept, in frame starting at base 1. CDR1 and CDR2 are read off the germline V gene (reference sequence) as DFQATT and SNEGSKA. V and J are trimmed by 1 base and 7 bases, and the gene matches miss 7 bases of the junction. This receptor was identified in a man aged 18-30 years who received the YFV17D yellow fever vaccine. Material: PBMCs, obtained on the day of the first yellow fever vaccination. The chain couples TRBV20-1 to TRBJ2-1; 13 nucleotides in the junction match TRBD2. CDR3 reads: CSARALAGGPGNEQFF. The sequenced DNA is TGCAGTGCTAGAGCACTAGCGGGGGGGCCTGGAAATGAGCAGTTCTTC.